These 27 T cell receptor beta chains were sequenced from one sample in a study of blood T cell repertoires in COVID-19. Libraries were prepared by immunoSEQ multiplex PCR; TCRdb keeps only in-frame clonotypes and omits some of them. The table includes fewer than 200,000 clones, around 83% detected once. The sequenced sample consisted of PBMCs or T cells enriched from blood (not recorded which). Every receptor here comes from a middle-aged woman in a cohort exposed to, infected with or recovered from COVID-19 (not recorded which).

The J gene is TRBJ1-1, the V gene TRBV7-9; 9 bases are shared with TRBD1. The V gene end was trimmed by 4 bases and the J gene end by 3 bases; junction bases not matched to a gene: 18. Germline V CDR1 and CDR2: SEHNR, FQNEAQ (reference sequence). The length of the CDR3 is 19 residues. The CDR3 sequence is CASSSTVSGQGAGDTEAFF. CDR3 DNA: TGTGCCAGCAGCTCTACCGTCTCGGGACAGGGAGCTGGGGACACTGAAGCTTTCTTT.

For the CDR3, the DNA is TGTGCCAGCAGCTTTATTCTTGGGGGACTAGCGTCCGGTGAGCAGTTCTTC. Amino acid sequence: CASSFILGGLASGEQFF. This chain uses TRBV11-2 with TRBJ2-1; TRBD2 matches at 10 bases. CDR3 length equals 17 residues. Germline CDR1 reads SGHAT; CDR2 reads FQNNGV. V was clipped by 3 bases and J by 9 bases; unmatched bases: 14.

V and J are TRBV12-3 or TRBV12-4 and TRBJ1-1; D unclear. The CDR3 covers 13 residues. Deletions cut 3 bases from V and 8 bases from J, with 13 bases between. The CDR3 nucleotides read TGTGCCAGCAGTTTTTCAGGTGCGGGGGAAGCTTTCTTT. This codes for CASSFSGAGEAFF.

This chain joins TRBV5-1 and TRBJ1-1; 7 bases map to TRBD1. CDR1 and CDR2 (germline): SGHRS, YFSETQ. Trimming removed 0 bases from V and 5 bases from J; junction bases left unmatched: 7. The CDR3 is made up of 15 amino acids. The CDR3: CASSLAGTVGTEAFF. For the CDR3, the DNA is TGCGCCAGCAGCTTGGCCGGGACAGTAGGGACTGAAGCTTTCTTT.

This rearrangement joins TRBV9 to TRBJ1-3; D is unresolved. CDR1 SGDLS and CDR2 YYNGEE come from the germline V gene. V was shortened by 0 bases and J by 0 bases, with 7 bases between the two germline ends. The CDR3 has 15 residues. CDR3 loop: CASSVDGNSGNTIYF. CDR3 coding DNA: TGTGCCAGCAGCGTAGACGGGAACTCTGGAAACACCATATATTTT.

The CDR3 bases are TGCGCCAGCAGCCCCCCAGACTATCCGCCGGGGGAGACCCAGTACTTC. This sequence encodes CASSPPDYPPGETQYF. The genes are TRBV4-1 and TRBJ2-5; D may be TRBD2 (5 bases). This CDR3 is 16 amino acids long. In germline, CDR1 is MGHRA, CDR2 YSYEKL. V shed 4 bases and J shed 5 bases, with 20 bases lying between them.

As to this clone: One end of the junction does not line up with germline, which may come from a read error. This sequence joins TRBV25-1 and TRBJ1-5; D is ambiguous. CDR3 size: 14 residues. Germline assignment: CDR1 MGHDK and CDR2 SYGVNS. The CDR3: CASSESDWYQPQHF. The CDR3 nucleotides read TGTGCCAGTAGTGAGTCAGATTGGTATCAGCCCCAGCATTTT. Full variable domain (rest looked up from reference TRBV25-1 and TRBJ1-5): EADIYQTPRYLVIGTGKKITLECSQTMGHDKMYWYQQDPGMELHLIHYSYGVNSTEKGDLSSESTVSRIRTEHFPLTLESARPSHTSQYLCASSESDWYQPQHFGDGTRLSIL.

The V call is TRBV29-1, the J call TRBJ2-1; 10 bases agree with TRBD2. The CDR3 is 13 residues long. Per germline, CDR1 SQVTM and CDR2 ANQGSEA. Germline trimming cut 3 bases from V and 6 bases from J; bases unmatched to any gene: 2. The DNA for the CDR3 is TGCAGCGTTGAGGGACTAGCGTTCAATGAGCAGTTCTTC. As protein: CSVEGLAFNEQFF.

The chain uses TRBV4-2 and TRBJ1-6; D is perhaps TRBD1 (6 bases). Trimming took off 4 bases at V and 7 bases at J, with 14 bases between the two ends. Per the germline V gene, CDR1 is LGHNA and CDR2 is YNFKEQ. The CDR3 runs 15 residues. The CDR3 protein is CASSPKADSNSPLHF. CDR3 nucleotides: TGTGCCAGCAGCCCTAAGGCGGACAGCAATTCACCCCTCCACTTT.

This clone turned up a few times. Other DNA sequences from this sample encode an identical CDR3 as well. V gene TRBV10-3 combines with J gene TRBJ1-1; possibly TRBD1 for D (5 bases). The germline V gene encodes CDR1 ENHRY and CDR2 SYGVKD. V was clipped by 6 bases and J by 8 bases, with 10 bases between them. The CDR3 is 11 amino acids. The CDR3 sequence: CAISGGGEAFF. The CDR3 DNA is TGTGCCATCAGCGGGGGAGGGGAAGCTTTCTTT.

CDR3 loop: CASSFNSLAGDGELFF. As DNA, the CDR3 is TGCGCCAGCAGCTTTAATTCGCTAGCGGGAGACGGGGAGCTGTTTTTT. The chain has TRBV5-1 and TRBJ2-2; 10 nucleotides match TRBD2. CDR3 size: 16 residues. V dropped 2 bases and J dropped 7; count of bases not matched to a gene: 8. Germline V gene sequence: CDR1 SGHRS, CDR2 YFSETQ.

V is TRBV7-6 and J is TRBJ1-5, with D possibly matching TRBD1 (6 bases). This CDR3 has 13 residues. Per the germline V gene, CDR1 is SGHVS and CDR2 is FNYEAQ. Deletions cut 1 base from V and 5 bases from J, with 6 bases between. The CDR3: CASSLDRDQPQHF. In DNA form, the CDR3 reads TGTGCCAGCAGCTTAGACAGGGATCAGCCCCAGCATTTT.

This chain links TRBV7-2 with TRBJ1-3; perhaps TRBD1 as D (6 bases). Trimming took 3 bases from V and 0 from J, leaving 12 bases between them. CDR3 length: 16 amino acids. Looked up from germline, CDR1 is SGHTA and CDR2 is FQGNSA. The CDR3 sequence is CASSFPGTSSGNTIYF. The CDR3 DNA is TGTGCCAGCAGCTTTCCGGGGACAAGCTCTGGAAACACCATATATTTT.

The chain joins TRBV9 to TRBJ1-3, with D unresolved. Per germline, CDR1 SGDLS and CDR2 YYNGEE. The CDR3 runs 14 residues. Trimming pared 4 bases from V and 0 bases from J, leaving 8 bases between. Here the CDR3 reads CASSPTSSGNTIYF. The CDR3 region has the DNA TGTGCCAGCAGCCCAACGAGCTCTGGAAACACCATATATTTT.

CDR3 DNA: TGCGCCAGCAGCCAAGGTTCACAAGTGAACACTGAAGCTTTCTTT. Amino acid sequence: CASSQGSQVNTEAFF. The chain employs TRBV4-1 and TRBJ1-1; D is ambiguous. Germline V gene sequence: CDR1 MGHRA, CDR2 YSYEKL. V was cut by 1 base and J by 0 bases, with 9 bases left in between. The CDR3 has 15 residues.

This chain uses TRBV18 with TRBJ1-5; the D gene is possibly TRBD1 (6 bases). The CDR3 has 14 residues. CDR1 is KGHSH and CDR2 is LQKENI in the germline V gene. V lost 5 bases and J lost 6, with 14 bases in between. CDR3 DNA: TGTGCCAGCTCATCGCAGGGAGGGGGTCAGCCCCAGCATTTT. It codes for CASSSQGGGQPQHF. Filled out from reference TRBV18 and TRBJ1-5, the complete variable domain reads NAGVMQNPRHLVRRRGQEARLRCSPMKGHSHVYWYRQLPEEGLKFMVYLQKENIIDESGMPKERFSAEFPKEGPSILRIQQVVRGDSAAYFCASSSQGGGQPQHFGDGTRLSIL.

The chain carries TRBV11-2 and TRBJ2-7, with 7 bases matching TRBD2. V shed 5 bases and J 7 bases; nucleotides not matched to a gene: 11. The CDR3 sequence is 14 residues long. The V gene's germline CDR1 is SGHAT and CDR2 FQNNGV. CDR3 sequence (DNA): TGTGCCAGCAGCCCTTGGGGGGGGTTGATGGAGCAGTACTTC. It encodes CASSPWGGLMEQYF.

The V gene is TRBV28, the J gene TRBJ2-5; D is ambiguous. V lost 1 base and J lost 1, with 7 bases in between. The CDR3 runs 14 residues. Germline CDR1 is MDHEN and CDR2 is SYDVKM. The CDR3 sequence: CASSLSTAQETQYF. The DNA of the CDR3 is TGTGCCAGCAGTTTATCGACTGCCCAAGAGACCCAGTACTTC.

V is TRBV9 and J is TRBJ2-3, with 8 positions matching TRBD2. CDR3 length: 16 residues. The V gene end was trimmed by 0 bases and the J gene end by 3 bases; junction bases not matched to a gene: 6. Germline V gene lookup returns CDR1 SGDLS and CDR2 YYNGEE. In DNA form, the CDR3 reads TGTGCCAGCAGCGTAGCGGGGGGGCTTAGAACAGATACGCAGTATTTT. Protein product: CASSVAGGLRTDTQYF.

V gene TRBV10-3 combines with J gene TRBJ2-5; 10 nucleotides match TRBD2. CDR1 and CDR2 from the germline V gene are ENHRY and SYGVKD. The CDR3 totals 14 residues. J was trimmed by 5 bases and V by 5 bases; bases with no gene match: 5. The CDR3 nucleotides read TGTGCCATCAGTACGGGACTAGCGAGTGAGACCCAGTACTTC. It is translated as CAISTGLASETQYF.

This chain connects TRBV7-8 to TRBJ2-5; TRBD2 aligns across 11 bases. CDR1 and CDR2 (germline): SGHVS, FQNEAQ. The CDR3 runs 15 residues. Trimming removed 3 bases from V and 7 bases from J; junction bases left unmatched: 7. As DNA, the CDR3 is TGTGCCAGCAGCTTGGGGACTAGCGGCCTCAGGACCCAGTACTTC. This sequence encodes CASSLGTSGLRTQYF. The full variable domain, in which reference TRBV7-8 and TRBJ2-5 provide the parts outside the CDR3, is GAGVSQSPRYKVAKRGQDVALRCDPISGHVSLFWYQQALGQGPEFLTYFQNEAQLDKSGLPSDRFFAERPEGSVSTLKIQRTQQEDSAVYLCASSLGTSGLRTQYFGPGTRLLVL.

This chain's CDR3 is CASSLWGGASNQPQHF. CDR3 DNA: TGTGCCAGCAGCCTCTGGGGAGGGGCGAGCAATCAGCCCCAGCATTTT. The V call is TRBV5-5, the J call TRBJ1-5; possible D gene TRBD1, 5 bases. Germline CDR1 is SGHKS and CDR2 is YYEKEE (reference sequence). V lost 4 bases to trimming and J lost 1 base, with 15 bases between them. This CDR3 region has 16 residues.

This chain uses TRBV9 with TRBJ2-2; tentatively, D is TRBD2 (6 bases). The CDR3 loop spans 17 amino acids. The germline CDR1 and CDR2 sequences are SGDLS and YYNGEE. V was cut by 0 bases and J by 0 bases, with 12 bases left in between. CDR3 residues: CASSVVRGAANTGELFF. In DNA form, the CDR3 reads TGTGCCAGCAGCGTAGTACGCGGGGCCGCGAACACCGGGGAGCTGTTTTTT.

V is TRBV4-1 and J is TRBJ1-1; D ambiguous. The V gene lost 0 bases and the J gene lost 11 bases, with 19 bases spanning the gap. Per germline, CDR1 MGHRA and CDR2 YSYEKL. The CDR3 sequence is 15 residues long. The CDR3 here is CASSQDMVLPVGAFF. The CDR3 bases are TGCGCCAGCAGCCAAGATATGGTCCTCCCGGTCGGGGCTTTCTTT.

The chain joins TRBV11-3 to TRBJ2-7, with 10 positions matching TRBD1. The CDR3 runs 13 residues. The V segment lost 3 bases and the J segment 5 bases; nucleotides outside the gene matches: 1. In germline, CDR1 is SGHNT, CDR2 YENEEA. The CDR3 sequence: CASSLTGGNEQYF. CDR3 DNA: TGTGCCAGCAGCTTGACAGGGGGCAACGAGCAGTACTTC.

This rearrangement joins TRBV5-1 to TRBJ2-3, with D unclear. The CDR3 is 15 residues long. Trimming cost V 0 bases and J 0 bases, with 8 bases left between them. Germline values: CDR1 SGHRS, CDR2 YFSETQ. CDR3 region: CASSLVAPSTDTQYF. The CDR3 coding sequence is TGCGCCAGCAGCTTGGTGGCACCTAGCACAGATACGCAGTATTTT. The full variable domain, its missing parts supplied by reference TRBV5-1 and TRBJ2-3, is KAGVTQTPRYLIKTRGQQVTLSCSPISGHRSVSWYQQTPGQGLQFLFEYFSETQRNKGNFPGRFSGRQFSNSRSEMNVSTLELGDSALYLCASSLVAPSTDTQYFGPGTRLTVL.

J is TRBJ1-2 and V is TRBV7-9; the match to TRBD1 covers 8 bases. The CDR3 sequence is 15 residues long. V lost 5 bases, J lost 4 bases, and 9 bases stayed unmatched. Germline CDR1 is SEHNR and CDR2 is FQNEAQ (reference sequence). The CDR3, as DNA: TGTGCCAGCAGCCCGACAGGGGCCGTTTCCTATGGCTACACCTTC. This gives the protein CASSPTGAVSYGYTF.